Sequencing of this TCR beta chain was carried out in a study of cytomegalovirus exposure and HLA in healthy donors. Study-level points and caveats: In a later analysis, TCR beta V- and J-gene trimming was associated with a missense DCLRE1C variant. Many donors shared some public TCRs, even though most TCR sequences were rare.

PCR involved 60 Vbeta and 13 Jbeta primers. Profiling relied on immunoSEQ multiplex PCR, and the TCRdb table lists in-frame clones only, not all of them. The sample records about 55,000 clones, over 55% being singletons. After removal of 4 bases from V and 6 bases from J, the junction contained 0 bases not matched to a gene. CDR3 length equals 15 residues. CDR1 MNHNS and CDR2 SASEGT come from the germline V gene. A word on this clone: Antigen unknown.

The J gene is TRBJ2-2, the V gene TRBV6-1; 15 positions agree with TRBD2. This TCR was recovered from a man in his forties or fifties in good health and CMV-seropositive. The sequenced sample was PBMCs. CDR3 sequence: CASSGTSGGAGELFF. In DNA form, the CDR3 reads TGTGCCAGCAGTGGGACTAGCGGGGGGGCCGGGGAGCTGTTTTTT.